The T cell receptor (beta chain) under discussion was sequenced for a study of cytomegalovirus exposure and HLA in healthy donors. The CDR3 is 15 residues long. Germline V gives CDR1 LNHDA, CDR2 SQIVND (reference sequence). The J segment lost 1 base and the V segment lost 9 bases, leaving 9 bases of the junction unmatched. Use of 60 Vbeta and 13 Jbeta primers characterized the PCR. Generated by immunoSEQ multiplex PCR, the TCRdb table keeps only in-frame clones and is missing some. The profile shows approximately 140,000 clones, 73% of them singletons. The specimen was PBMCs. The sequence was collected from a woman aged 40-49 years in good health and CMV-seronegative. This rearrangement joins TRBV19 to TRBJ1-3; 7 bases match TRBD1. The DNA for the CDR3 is TGTGCCAGCCTTACCTTGACAGGGTCTGGAAACACCATATATTTT. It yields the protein CASLTLTGSGNTIYF. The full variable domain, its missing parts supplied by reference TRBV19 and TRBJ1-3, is DGGITQSPKYLFRKEGQNVTLSCEQNLNHDAMYWYRQDPGQGLRLIYYSQIVNDFQKGDIAEGYSVSREKKESFPLTVTSAQKNPTAFYLCASLTLTGSGNTIYFGEGSWLTVV.